The clone carrying this T cell receptor (beta chain) was seen a few times. The antigen is undetermined. Read sequence stops 3 residues before the CDR3 end, and the germline J gene provides the missing end. The CDR3 is 17 amino acids. The V gene's germline CDR1 is LNHDA and CDR2 SQIVND (reference sequence). Trimming at V came to 3 bases and at J to 6 bases, leaving 10 bases not matched to a gene. This specimen comes from a study of T cell clonality in common variable immunodeficiency. Overall study findings and caveats: TCRbeta clonality was increased in CVID versus healthy controls. Reportedly, TCR beta sequences from common variable immunodeficiency showed fewer deletions and N-nucleotide insertions.

Aged about 8 to 64 years, CVID subjects averaged around 40 years old. For at least one year, all CVID subjects received replacement immunoglobulin. Data came from immunoSEQ multiplex PCR; TCRdb stores just in-frame clones and leaves some out. This sample has about 19,000 clones, each found more than once. Source material: peripheral blood mononuclear cells. This TCR came from a human donor with common variable immunodeficiency. This chain links TRBV19 with TRBJ2-3; 12 nucleotides line up with TRBD2. The covered CDR3 bases are TGTGCCAGTAGTATGGACCCGACTAGCGGGGGCTGGGATACG. It specifies CASSMDPTSGGWDT. The entire CDR3 reads CASSMDPTSGGWDTQYF.